This T cell receptor beta chain derives from a study of blood T cell repertoires in COVID-19. Whole-study context: Italy, Spain and the United States were the sources of the convalescent and acute COVID-19 samples. The analysed material was cDNA or gDNA that came from T cells, B-cell-depleted T cells, or PBMCs.

CDR1 is MNHEY and CDR2 is SMNVEV in the germline V gene (reference sequence). The V end was cut by 9 bases, the J end by 3 bases, with 11 bases between. The CDR3 has 13 amino acids. In the original processing: Using reference gene primer amplification, nucleated cell counts were estimated. Using immunoSEQ multiplex PCR, the repertoire was profiled, and TCRdb retains in-frame clones only, with some absent. Clone size and the V and J calls come from that table; the DNA yielded D and trimming. Of about 180,000 clones listed, roughly four fifths are singletons. In Seattle, patients joined the study during active infection and were tracked longitudinally.

Sequenced input: peripheral blood. The J gene is TRBJ1-4, the V gene TRBV27; TRBD1 is a possible D gene (5 bases). This sequence originates from a woman in her seventies with COVID-19, enrolled during active disease. CDR3 DNA: TGTGCCAGTAAAGGGGTGGCTAATGAAAAACTGTTTTTT. Amino acid sequence: CASKGVANEKLFF.